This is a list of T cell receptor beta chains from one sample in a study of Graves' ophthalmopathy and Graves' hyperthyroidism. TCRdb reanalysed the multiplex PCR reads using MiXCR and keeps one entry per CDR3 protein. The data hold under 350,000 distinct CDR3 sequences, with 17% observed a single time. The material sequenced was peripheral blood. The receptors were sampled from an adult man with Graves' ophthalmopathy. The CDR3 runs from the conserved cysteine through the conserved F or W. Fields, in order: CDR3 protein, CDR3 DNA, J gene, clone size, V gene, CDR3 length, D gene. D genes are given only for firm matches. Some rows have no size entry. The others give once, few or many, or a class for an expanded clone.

CASSLGTDNSPLHF,TGCGCCAGCAGCTTGGGGACAGATAATTCACCCCTCCACTTT,TRBJ1-6,many,TRBV5-1,14,.
CASSLGGVGEQYF,TGTGCCAGCAGCTTAGGGGGAGTAGGCGAGCAGTACTTC,TRBJ2-7,many,TRBV13,13,.
CASSRPTHTEAFF,TGTGCCAGCAGTCGTCCGACGCACACTGAAGCTTTCTTT,TRBJ1-1,.,TRBV28,13,.
CASSYSMRTGLGTGELFF,TGTGCCAGCAGTTACTCGATGCGGACAGGGTTGGGCACCGGGGAGCTGTTTTTT,TRBJ2-2,many,TRBV6-2/TRBV6-3,18,TRBD1
CASSSPEGQVYNTEAFF,TGTGCCAGCAGCTCACCCGAGGGACAGGTTTACAACACTGAAGCTTTCTTT,TRBJ1-1,many,TRBV11-2,17,TRBD1
CASSSSGLAGRETQYF,TGTGCCAGCAGCTCAAGTGGACTAGCAGGGCGGGAGACCCAGTACTTC,TRBJ2-5,many,TRBV7-8,16,TRBD2
CASSLIHQETQYF,TGTGCCAGCAGCTTAATTCACCAAGAGACCCAGTACTTC,TRBJ2-5,many,TRBV7-3,13,.
CASGTYDEQYF,TGTGCCAGCGGGACATACGACGAGCAGTACTTC,TRBJ2-7,many,TRBV2,11,.
CATSRDSLTGGDPYERYF,TGTGCCACCAGCAGAGATAGCCTTACAGGGGGAGACCCCTACGAGCGGTACTTC,TRBJ2-7,many,TRBV15,18,TRBD1
CASRRRGETQYF,TGTGCCAGTAGACGGAGGGGCGAGACCCAGTACTTC,TRBJ2-5,many,TRBV19,12,.
CAWGPANTEAFF,TGTGCCTGGGGGCCGGCAAACACTGAAGCTTTCTTT,TRBJ1-1,many,TRBV30,12,.
CASSYSGGIDQPQHF,TGTGCCAGCAGTTACTCCGGGGGAATCGATCAGCCCCAGCATTTT,TRBJ1-5,many,TRBV6-2/TRBV6-3,15,.
CASFQGTQGYTF,TGTGCCAGCTTCCAAGGAACACAAGGCTACACCTTC,TRBJ1-2,many,TRBV28,12,.
CASSQKGRGQPQHF,TGTGCCAGCAGCCAAAAGGGGAGAGGGCAGCCCCAGCATTTT,TRBJ1-5,.,TRBV3-1,14,.
CAWRGTDLAYF,TGTGCCTGGAGAGGGACAGACCTTGCGTACTTC,TRBJ2-5,many,TRBV30,11,TRBD1
CSAGYYGTLSYEQYF,TGCAGTGCCGGTTACTACGGGACACTCTCCTACGAGCAGTACTTC,TRBJ2-7,many,TRBV20-1,15,.
CAISGQGGYEQYF,TGTGCCATCAGTGGGCAGGGTGGCTACGAGCAGTACTTC,TRBJ2-7,many,TRBV10-3,13,.
CASSHRGGDEQYF,TGTGCCAGCAGCCACCGCGGGGGGGATGAGCAGTACTTC,TRBJ2-7,few,TRBV4-2,13,TRBD2
CASSLTTGGPWGYEQYF,TGTGCCAGCAGTTTAACGACAGGGGGGCCTTGGGGTTACGAGCAGTACTTC,TRBJ2-7,many,TRBV12-3/TRBV12-4,17,TRBD1
CASSLFRTGEGSSEAFF,TGTGCCAGCAGTTTATTCCGGACAGGGGAAGGGTCTTCTGAAGCTTTCTTT,TRBJ1-1,many,TRBV28,17,TRBD1
CASSPRATTYNEQFF,TGTGCCAGCAGTCCCAGGGCCACAACTTACAATGAGCAGTTCTTC,TRBJ2-1,many,TRBV9,15,.
CASSSYNSPLHF,TGTGCCAGCAGTTCGTATAATTCACCCCTCCACTTT,TRBJ1-6,many,TRBV7-2,12,.
CASGQGPNQPQHF,TGCGCCAGCGGACAAGGACCTAATCAGCCCCAGCATTTT,TRBJ1-5,many,TRBV5-1,13,.
CASSRLSPAGNTIYF,TGTGCCAGCAGCCGGCTTTCGCCTGCTGGAAACACCATATATTTT,TRBJ1-3,many,TRBV11-2,15,.
CAISMRMRETQYF,TGTGCCATATCAATGAGGATGAGGGAGACCCAGTACTTC,TRBJ2-5,many,TRBV12-3/TRBV12-4,13,.
CASSPFNGQLQETQYF,TGCGCCAGCAGCCCTTTTAACGGACAGCTTCAAGAGACCCAGTACTTC,TRBJ2-5,many,TRBV4-1,16,.
CASSTVFSGETAQYF,TGTGCCAGCAGTACCGTCTTTTCAGGGGAGACGGCCCAGTACTTC,TRBJ2-5,many,TRBV6-5,15,.
CASSTRGEAYGYTF,TGCGCCAGCTCAACTCGAGGGGAAGCCTATGGCTACACCTTC,TRBJ1-2,many,TRBV5-1,14,.
CASSQDGYEQYF,TGTGCCAGCAGCCAAGACGGCTACGAGCAGTACTTC,TRBJ2-7,many,TRBV6-2/TRBV6-3,12,.
CASSQESETNYGYTF,TGTGCCAGCAGCCAAGAGTCCGAGACAAACTATGGCTACACCTTC,TRBJ1-2,many,TRBV4-2,15,.